A single sample gave rise to the 14 T cell receptor beta chains below, sequenced in a study of blood T cells in healthy people across ages. Primers used in a second PCR of roughly 6 to 12 cycles were a sample-barcoded 5' primer and a J-beta primer mix. TCRdb reprocessed the 5' RACE reads with MiXCR, giving one entry per CDR3 protein. The sample holds about a million distinct CDR3 sequences, roughly 50% seen once. Sequencing input: blood. These receptors originate from a woman aged 55-70 years in good health.

The rearrangement uses TRBV12-3 or TRBV12-4 and TRBJ1-2, with TRBD1 matching over 7 bases. After removal of 4 bases from V and 6 bases from J, the junction contained 11 bases not matched to a gene. The CDR3 runs 15 residues. CDR3 bases: TGTGCCAGCAGTTCTCTCGACAGGGTAGGGAATGGCTACACCTTC. Its protein product is CASSSLDRVGNGYTF.

The J gene is TRBJ2-3, the V gene TRBV4-3; D gene unclear. The germline CDR1 and CDR2 sequences are LGHNA and YSLEER. This CDR3 is 12 amino acids long. V gave up 6 bases and J gave up 4 bases, with 8 bases separating them. CDR3 in DNA: TGCGCCAGCAGGGATGTCGCAGATACGCAGTATTTT. Translation: CASRDVADTQYF.

The chain uses TRBV20-1 and TRBJ2-5, with TRBD2 matching 9 bases. The V and J ends lost 7 bases and 1 base, in that order; junction bases with no gene match: 4. The CDR3 consists of 13 residues. Germline V gene sequence: CDR1 DFQATT, CDR2 SNEGSKA (reference sequence). CDR3 residues: CSGPSGTQETQYF. The CDR3 nucleotides read TGCAGTGGTCCTAGCGGGACCCAAGAGACCCAGTACTTC.

Regarding this clonotype: An end of the junction differs from the germline gene, which may be a read error. The J gene is TRBJ2-3, the V gene TRBV11-1, with a weak D call TRBD1 (6 bases). This CDR3 has 14 residues. The germline V gene encodes CDR1 SGHAT and CDR2 FQDESV (reference sequence). CDR3 coding DNA: TGTGACAGCGGCAGGGACACAGGCACAGATACGCAGTATTTT. Its translation: CDSGRDTGTDTQYF. Combining the CDR3 with reference TRBV11-1 and TRBJ2-3 gives the whole variable domain EAEVAQSPRYKITEKSQAVAFWCDPISGHATLYWYRQILGQGPELLVQFQDESVVDDSQLPKDRFSAERLKGVDSTLKIQPAELGDSAMYLCDSGRDTGTDTQYFGPGTRLTVL.

The gene calls are TRBV20-1 and TRBJ1-6, with 8 bases fitting TRBD1. CDR1 and CDR2 from the germline V gene are DFQATT and SNEGSKA (reference sequence). V lost 3 bases, J lost 7 bases, and 8 bases stayed unmatched. The CDR3 is 15 residues long. The CDR3 bases are TGCAGTGCTAGGATAAGGACAGGGCACAATTCACCCCTCCACTTT. As protein: CSARIRTGHNSPLHF.

This clonotype was recorded a few times. The rearrangement links TRBV20-1 to TRBJ1-2; D is undetermined. This CDR3 comprises 14 residues. Per germline, CDR1 DFQATT and CDR2 SNEGSKA (reference sequence). V was clipped by 6 bases and J by 4 bases, with 18 bases between them. The CDR3 DNA reads TGCAGTGCCTACGGCAGCTCTTACTTCTATGGCTACACCTTC. It yields the protein CSAYGSSYFYGYTF.

The chain recombines TRBV3-1 with TRBJ2-1; 7 positions match TRBD2. The CDR3 consists of 16 residues. Trimming took 4 bases from V and 3 from J; bases not matched to a gene: 9. Germline lookup yields CDR1 LGHDT and CDR2 YNNKEL (reference sequence). The CDR3 DNA reads as TGTGCCAGCAGCCCCCCAGCGGGACCCTTCTACAATGAGCAGTTCTTC. Translating gives CASSPPAGPFYNEQFF.

The V gene is TRBV25-1, the J gene TRBJ1-4; D unresolved. The ends were cut back, 3 bases at V and 4 bases at J, with 12 bases in the middle. Germline CDR1 reads MGHDK; CDR2 reads SYGVNS. This CDR3 has 15 amino acids. CDR3 DNA: TGTGCCAGCAGTGATCAACGACGGATTAATGAAAAACTGTTTTTT. This gives the protein CASSDQRRINEKLFF.

The chain is built from TRBV11-2 and TRBJ2-5, with 9 bases aligning to TRBD2. This CDR3 comprises 14 residues. The germline gives CDR1 SGHAT, CDR2 FQNNGV. Trimming cost V 5 bases and J 5 bases; bases outside gene matches: 6. The CDR3 DNA sequence: TGTGCCAGCAGCCATAGCGGGAGTCCGGAGACCCAGTACTTC. Protein: CASSHSGSPETQYF.

This clonotype was picked up a small number of times. V usage is TRBV2 and J usage is TRBJ2-5, with TRBD2 matching over 11 bases. Germline CDR1 reads SNHLY; CDR2 reads FYNNEI. The CDR3 runs 16 residues. With V trimmed by 10 bases and J by 2 bases, 12 bases remained unmatched. The CDR3: CATRTSGLMWQETQYF. The CDR3 DNA sequence: TGTGCCACGAGGACTAGCGGGCTGATGTGGCAAGAGACCCAGTACTTC.

The chain carries TRBV20-1 and TRBJ2-5; 10 bases fit TRBD2. V was pared by 4 bases and J by 5 bases, with 7 bases of the junction left unmatched. The CDR3 extends over 14 amino acids. Germline V gene sequence: CDR1 DFQATT, CDR2 SNEGSKA (reference sequence). In nucleotides, the CDR3 is TGCAGTGCTAAGCTAGCGGGAGTGGGGGAGACCCAGTACTTC. Amino acids: CSAKLAGVGETQYF.

V is TRBV9 and J is TRBJ2-3, with D tentatively TRBD1 (6 bases). Germline V gives CDR1 SGDLS, CDR2 YYNGEE. The CDR3 consists of 17 residues. The V end lost 7 bases, the J end lost 0 bases, and 21 bases lay between the germline ends. CDR3 sequence (DNA): TGTGCCAGCGCGGAAAAAGGGGGACGAGGTAGCACAGATACGCAGTATTTT. Amino acid sequence: CASAEKGGRGSTDTQYF.

The chain joins TRBV3-1 to TRBJ2-5; the D is unclear. The CDR3 spans 15 residues. The V end lost 2 bases, the J end lost 1 base, and 11 bases lay between the germline ends. CDR1 and CDR2 from the germline V gene are LGHDT and YNNKEL (reference sequence). This CDR3 reads CASSQSVVFQETQYF. The CDR3 DNA sequence: TGTGCCAGCAGCCAAAGTGTTGTGTTCCAAGAGACCCAGTACTTC.

A single count supports this clonotype. The J gene is TRBJ2-1, the V gene TRBV7-3; a weak D match, TRBD1 (5 bases). Per germline, CDR1 SGHTA and CDR2 FQGTGA. V lost 0 bases and J lost 5, with 11 bases in between. The length of the CDR3 is 15 residues. The CDR3 protein is CASSLTPGPDNEQFF. The CDR3 DNA is TGTGCCAGCAGCTTAACCCCAGGGCCGGACAATGAGCAGTTCTTC.